This T cell receptor (beta chain) emerged from a study of beta chain features in type 1 diabetes. Notes on this clone: As yet, its antigen is unknown. The limits of the CDR3 on the DNA are not certain, so only TCRdb's listed CDR3 is given.

Every donor provided one heparinised blood draw, which averaged around 120 mL. Via CD45RO/CCR7/CD25/CD127/CD95/CD27, cells of the CD4+ naive, central memory, regulatory and stem cell-like memory subsets were sorted. The CDR3 numbers 15 amino acids, ends counted. Points from the study as a whole: Comparison showed that naive, central memory and Treg TCRB repertoires appeared more similar among patients than among healthy donors. Whether TCRB rearrangement is influenced by HLA type was left unresolved in this analysis. In every one of the four CD4+ subsets, TCRB CDR3s were moderately but significantly shorter in Type 1 diabetes patients.

Of the isolated RNA, all was reverse transcribed, and so the sequenced material was expressed TCRB transcripts. TCRdb's copy holds only in-frame clones and misses some; the assay was immunoSEQ multiplex PCR. The sample lists more than 12,000 clones; about two thirds were seen once. The chain joins TRBV21-1 to TRBJ1-2. TRBV21-1 is a known pseudogene. Material for sequencing was stem cell memory CD4+ T cells from blood. This sequence was found in a woman aged 18-29 years with type 1 diabetes. CDR3: CASSKYRCRYYGYTF.